The clone carrying this T cell receptor beta chain was counted a few times. The antigen is not known. In germline, CDR1 is SEHNR, CDR2 FQNEAQ (reference sequence). V lost 1 base and J 5 bases, leaving 14 bases between the germline ends. The CDR3 contains 15 residues. cDNA molecules carried unique molecular identifiers, and template switching added a universal primer site. A single record per CDR3 protein comes from TCRdb applying MiXCR to the 5' RACE reads. There are about 700,000 distinct CDR3 sequences in the sample; approximately 6.1% occur only once, and approximately 2% lies in the top ten. The data originate from a study of identical twins. The study, taken as a whole, reports: Shared out-of-frame alpha sequences (those common to twins) showed excess low generation probability. Out-of-frame beta chain sequences displayed weaker excess sharing between twins.

The sample taken for sequencing was naive T cells sorted from blood. This TCR was sampled from a man between 18 and 29 years old in good health. V is TRBV7-9 and J is TRBJ1-1; tentative D call: TRBD1 (5 bases). The chain's CDR3 is CASSLDWGGKTEAFF. The CDR3, as DNA: TGTGCCAGCAGCTTAGATTGGGGGGGAAAGACTGAAGCTTTCTTT.